This is a list of T cell receptor beta chains from one sample in a study of T cells in localized non-small cell lung cancer. Sequencing used immunoSEQ multiplex PCR; TCRdb keeps in-frame clones, though not all of them. The sample holds approximately 2,300 clones, roughly a third seen once. The sequencing here drew on normal lung tissue next to the tumor, taken before any cancer treatment. The source is a male donor aged 60 or over with stage I lung adenocarcinoma. CDR3s include the opening cysteine and the closing phenylalanine or tryptophan. Not every row has a clone size; where given, it reads once, few, many or a size class.

V	J	size	CDR3
TRBV23-1	TRBJ1-1	-	CASARQGSTEAFF
TRBV14	TRBJ2-3	medium-sized	CASSQDWGLAGGDTQYF
TRBV10-2	TRBJ2-3	few	CASRLAGEGDTQYF
TRBV6-8	TRBJ2-1	few	CASSTRSDVYNEQFF
TRBV28	TRBJ1-3	few	CGASPPGNTIYF
TRBV11-3	TRBJ1-1	-	CASNGQGRNTEAFF
TRBV29-1	TRBJ2-5	-	CSAPTGGWETQYF
TRBV19	TRBJ1-5	-	CASRLDGNQPQHF
TRBV6-8	TRBJ2-2	-	CASSLRSGSRTGELFF
TRBV19	TRBJ1-2	few	CASLPAWNYGYTF
TRBV14	TRBJ2-1	-	CASSPGRPREDEQFF
TRBV11-3	TRBJ2-7	-	CASSSQVEGRNEQYF